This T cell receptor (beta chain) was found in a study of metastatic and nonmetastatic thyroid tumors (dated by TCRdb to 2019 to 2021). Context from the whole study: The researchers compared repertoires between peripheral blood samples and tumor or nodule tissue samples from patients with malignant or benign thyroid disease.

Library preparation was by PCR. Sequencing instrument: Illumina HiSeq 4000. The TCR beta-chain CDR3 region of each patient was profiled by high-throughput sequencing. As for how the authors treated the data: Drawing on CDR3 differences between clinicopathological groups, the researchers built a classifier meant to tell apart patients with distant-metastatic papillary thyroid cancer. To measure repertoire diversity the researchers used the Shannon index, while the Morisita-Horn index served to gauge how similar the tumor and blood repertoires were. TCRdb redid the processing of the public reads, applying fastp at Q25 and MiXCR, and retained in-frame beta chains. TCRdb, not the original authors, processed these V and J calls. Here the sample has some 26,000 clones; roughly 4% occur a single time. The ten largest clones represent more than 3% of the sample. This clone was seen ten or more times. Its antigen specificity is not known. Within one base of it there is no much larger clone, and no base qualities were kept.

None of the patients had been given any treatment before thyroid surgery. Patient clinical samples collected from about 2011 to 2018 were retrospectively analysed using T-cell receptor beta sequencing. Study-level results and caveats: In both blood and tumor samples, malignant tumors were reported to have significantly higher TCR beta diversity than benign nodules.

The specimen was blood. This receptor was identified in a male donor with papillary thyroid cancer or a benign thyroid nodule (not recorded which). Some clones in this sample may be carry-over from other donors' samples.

The CDR3 region has the sequence CASSRYPPDRGYEQYF. The nucleotides read TGTGCCAGCAGCCGTTATCCCCCGGACAGGGGTTACGAGCAGTACTTC. The sequence joins TRBV6-1 to TRBJ2-7; 9 central nucleotides agree with TRBD1. The junction shows trimming of 6 bases on V and 4 bases on J, and the gene matches do not reach 13 bases of it. CDR1 and CDR2 were assigned from the germline V gene as MNHNS and SASEGT. The CDR3, cysteine through phenylalanine, is 16 amino acids long. Just the 48-base CDR3 DNA is kept, in frame starting at base 1.